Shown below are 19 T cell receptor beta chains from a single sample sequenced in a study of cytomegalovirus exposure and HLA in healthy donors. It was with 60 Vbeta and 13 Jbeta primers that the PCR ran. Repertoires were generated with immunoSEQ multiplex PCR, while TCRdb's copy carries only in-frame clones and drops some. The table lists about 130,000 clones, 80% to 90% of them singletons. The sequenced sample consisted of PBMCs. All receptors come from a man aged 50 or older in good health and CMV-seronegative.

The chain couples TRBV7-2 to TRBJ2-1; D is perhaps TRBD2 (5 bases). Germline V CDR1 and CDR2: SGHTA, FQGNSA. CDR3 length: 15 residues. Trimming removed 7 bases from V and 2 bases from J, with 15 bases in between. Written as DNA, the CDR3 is TGTGCCAGCACCGGCCTAGCTCTTACCTACAATGAGCAGTTCTTC. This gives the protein CASTGLALTYNEQFF.

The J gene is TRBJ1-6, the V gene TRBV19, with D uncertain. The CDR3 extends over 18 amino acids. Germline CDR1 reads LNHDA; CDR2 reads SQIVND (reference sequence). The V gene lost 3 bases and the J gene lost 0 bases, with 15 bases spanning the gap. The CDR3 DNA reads TGTGCCAGTAGTATTAGTAGTCTGGGCGACTCCTATAATTCACCCCTCCACTTT. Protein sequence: CASSISSLGDSYNSPLHF.

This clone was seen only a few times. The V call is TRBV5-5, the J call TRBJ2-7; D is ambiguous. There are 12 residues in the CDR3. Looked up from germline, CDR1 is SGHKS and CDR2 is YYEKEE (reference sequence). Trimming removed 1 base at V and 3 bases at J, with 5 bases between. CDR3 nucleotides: TGTGCCAGCAGCTTGCTAAGCTACGAGCAGTACTTC. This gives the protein CASSLLSYEQYF. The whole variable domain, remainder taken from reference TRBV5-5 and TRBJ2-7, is DAGVTQSPTHLIKTRGQQVTLRCSPISGHKSVSWYQQVLGQGPQFIFQYYEKEERGRGNFPDRFSARQFPNYSSELNVNALLLGDSALYLCASSLLSYEQYFGPGTRLTVT.

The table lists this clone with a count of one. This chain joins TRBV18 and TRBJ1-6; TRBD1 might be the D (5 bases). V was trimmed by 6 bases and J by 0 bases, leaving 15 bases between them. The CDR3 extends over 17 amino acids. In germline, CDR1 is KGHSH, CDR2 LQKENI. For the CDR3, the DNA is TGTGCCAGCTCGACCACGCAGGGTAGCTCCTATAATTCACCCCTCCACTTT. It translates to CASSTTQGSSYNSPLHF. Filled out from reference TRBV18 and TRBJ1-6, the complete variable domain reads NAGVMQNPRHLVRRRGQEARLRCSPMKGHSHVYWYRQLPEEGLKFMVYLQKENIIDESGMPKERFSAEFPKEGPSILRIQQVVRGDSAAYFCASSTTQGSSYNSPLHFGNGTRLTVT.

CDR3 sequence: CASSPGRTANYGYTF. In DNA, the CDR3 is TGTGCCAGCAGCCCCGGAAGGACAGCTAACTATGGCTACACCTTC. V is TRBV9 and J is TRBJ1-2; D might be TRBD1 (6 bases). V was clipped by 4 bases and J by 0 bases, with 13 bases between them. This CDR3 spans 15 amino acids. Germline V CDR1 and CDR2: SGDLS, YYNGEE.

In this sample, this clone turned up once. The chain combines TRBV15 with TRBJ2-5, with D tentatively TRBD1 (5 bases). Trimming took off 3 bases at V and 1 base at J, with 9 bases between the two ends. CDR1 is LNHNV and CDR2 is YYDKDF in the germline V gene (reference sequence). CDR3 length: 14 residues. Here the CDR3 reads CATSRLGAQETQYF. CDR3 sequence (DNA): TGTGCCACCAGCAGGCTAGGGGCCCAAGAGACCCAGTACTTC.

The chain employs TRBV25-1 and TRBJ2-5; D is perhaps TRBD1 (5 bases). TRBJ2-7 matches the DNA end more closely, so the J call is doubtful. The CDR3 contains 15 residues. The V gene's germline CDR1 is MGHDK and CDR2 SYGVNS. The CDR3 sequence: CASSARSGSWNEQYF. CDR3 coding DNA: TGTGCCAGCTCCGCTAGGTCAGGGTCGTGGAACGAGCAGTACTTC.

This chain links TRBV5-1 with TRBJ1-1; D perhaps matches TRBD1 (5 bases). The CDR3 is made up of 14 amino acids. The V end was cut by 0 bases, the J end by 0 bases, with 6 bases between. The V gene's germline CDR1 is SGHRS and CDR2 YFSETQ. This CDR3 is CASSLAGMNTEAFF. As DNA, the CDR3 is TGCGCCAGCAGCTTGGCAGGGATGAACACTGAAGCTTTCTTT.

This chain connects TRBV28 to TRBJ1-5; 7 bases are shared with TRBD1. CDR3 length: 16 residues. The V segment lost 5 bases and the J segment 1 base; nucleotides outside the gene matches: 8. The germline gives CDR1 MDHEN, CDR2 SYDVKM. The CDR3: CASSLPTGKSNQPQHF. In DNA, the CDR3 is TGTGCCAGCAGTCTACCGACAGGGAAGAGCAATCAGCCCCAGCATTTT.

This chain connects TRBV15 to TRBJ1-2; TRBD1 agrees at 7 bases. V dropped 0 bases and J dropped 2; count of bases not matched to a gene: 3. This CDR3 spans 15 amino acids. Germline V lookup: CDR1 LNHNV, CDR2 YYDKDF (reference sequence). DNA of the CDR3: TGTGCCACCAGCAGAGAAGAGACAGGGAACTATGGCTACACCTTC. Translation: CATSREETGNYGYTF.

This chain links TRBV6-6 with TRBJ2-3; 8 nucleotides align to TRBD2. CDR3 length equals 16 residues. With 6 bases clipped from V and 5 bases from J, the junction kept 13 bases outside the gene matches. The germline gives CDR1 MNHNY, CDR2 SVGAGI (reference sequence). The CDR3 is CASRWSAGGWEDTQYF. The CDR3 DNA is TGTGCCAGCAGGTGGAGCGCGGGGGGTTGGGAAGATACGCAGTATTTT.

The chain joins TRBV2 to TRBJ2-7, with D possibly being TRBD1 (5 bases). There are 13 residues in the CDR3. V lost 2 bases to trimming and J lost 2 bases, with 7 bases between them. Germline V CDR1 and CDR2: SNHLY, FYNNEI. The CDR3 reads CASSERRAYEQYF. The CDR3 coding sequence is TGTGCCAGCAGTGAACGCAGGGCCTACGAGCAGTACTTC.

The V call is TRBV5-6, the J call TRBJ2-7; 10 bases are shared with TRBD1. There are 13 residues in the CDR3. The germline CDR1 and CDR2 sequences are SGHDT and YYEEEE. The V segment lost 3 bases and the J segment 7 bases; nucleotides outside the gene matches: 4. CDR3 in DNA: TGTGCCAGCAGCTCGGGACAGGGGCATGAGCAGTACTTC. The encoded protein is CASSSGQGHEQYF.

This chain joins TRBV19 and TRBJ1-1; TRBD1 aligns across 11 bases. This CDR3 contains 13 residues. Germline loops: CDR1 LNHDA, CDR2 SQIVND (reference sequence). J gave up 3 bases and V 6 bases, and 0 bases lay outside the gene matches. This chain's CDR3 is CASRGQGDTEAFF. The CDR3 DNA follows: TGTGCCAGTAGGGGACAGGGGGACACTGAAGCTTTCTTT.

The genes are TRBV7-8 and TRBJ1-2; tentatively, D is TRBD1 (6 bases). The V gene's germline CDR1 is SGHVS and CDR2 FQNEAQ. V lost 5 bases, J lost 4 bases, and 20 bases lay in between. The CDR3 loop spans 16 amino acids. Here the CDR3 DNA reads TGTGCCAGCAGCCAAGGAGGAAGGACAGAGATCTATGGCTACACCTTC. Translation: CASSQGGRTEIYGYTF.

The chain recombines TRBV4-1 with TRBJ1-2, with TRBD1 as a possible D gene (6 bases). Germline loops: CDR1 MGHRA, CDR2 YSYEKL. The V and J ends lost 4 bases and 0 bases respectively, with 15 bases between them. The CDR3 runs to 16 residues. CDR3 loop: CASSLGGGGTNYGYTF. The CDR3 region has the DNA TGCGCCAGCAGCCTAGGGGGAGGGGGGACTAACTATGGCTACACCTTC.

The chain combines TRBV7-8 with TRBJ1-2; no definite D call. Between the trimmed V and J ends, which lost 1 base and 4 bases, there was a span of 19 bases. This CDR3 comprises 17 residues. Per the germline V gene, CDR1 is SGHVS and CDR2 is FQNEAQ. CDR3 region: CASSLGLGGIRRYGYTF. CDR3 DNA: TGTGCCAGCAGCTTAGGTCTTGGAGGCATCCGTCGCTATGGCTACACCTTC.

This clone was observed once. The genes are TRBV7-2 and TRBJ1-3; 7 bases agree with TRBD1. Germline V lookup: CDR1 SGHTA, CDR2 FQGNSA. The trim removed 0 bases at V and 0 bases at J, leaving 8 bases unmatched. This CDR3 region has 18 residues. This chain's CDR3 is CASSLAFPGQASGNTIYF. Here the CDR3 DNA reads TGTGCCAGCAGCTTAGCATTCCCCGGACAGGCCTCTGGAAACACCATATATTTT.

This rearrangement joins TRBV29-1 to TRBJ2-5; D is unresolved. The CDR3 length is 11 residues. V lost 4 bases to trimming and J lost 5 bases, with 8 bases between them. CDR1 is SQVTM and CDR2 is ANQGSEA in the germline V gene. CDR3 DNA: TGCAGCGTTGTTCGTGTGGAGACCCAGTACTTC. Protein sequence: CSVVRVETQYF.